Listed below are T cell receptor beta chains from one sample, sequenced in a study of T cell repertoires in cytomegalovirus infection. TCRdb re-derived calls from the reads in MiXCR, one entry per CDR3 protein. The table includes hundreds of thousands of distinct CDR3 sequences, 24% detected once. Sequencing input: CD8+ T cells from PBMCs. The receptors shown here come from a human donor in good health (CMV status not recorded). Some clones in this sample may be carry-over from other donors' samples. CDR3s leave out the opening cysteine and the closing phenylalanine or tryptophan.

v_gene	j_gene	CDR3aa
TRBV7-9	TRBJ2-1	ASSSGTKSPEQF
TRBV29-1	TRBJ1-3	SVYSVPAGNTIY
TRBV9	TRBJ2-1	ASGGGEQF
TRBV27	TRBJ2-1	ASSLSTYRSTEQF
TRBV6-2/TRBV6-3	TRBJ2-2	ASSAETGGTGELF
TRBV7-9	TRBJ2-1	ASSSSSGKGYNEQF
TRBV5-1	TRBJ1-5	VSSLDQGSNQPQH
TRBV6-2/TRBV6-3	TRBJ1-1	ASSYSKAAF
TRBV7-2	TRBJ2-6	ASSPGPYSGANVLT
TRBV7-6	TRBJ1-1	ASSTHRDTEAF
TRBV7-9	TRBJ1-1	ASRSTGGNTEAF
TRBV7-8	TRBJ2-5	ASRPGAEETQY
TRBV6-6	TRBJ2-1	ASSYSVGDHSYNEQF
TRBV12-3/TRBV12-4	TRBJ1-1	AGSPPLRSTEAF
TRBV23-1	TRBJ1-3	ASSQDDRAGNTIY
TRBV7-2	TRBJ2-7	ASAPLRGGDLGYEQY
TRBV12-3/TRBV12-4	TRBJ2-3	ASTPGDTQY
TRBV4-3	TRBJ2-2	ASSQGLVVPGELF
TRBV27	TRBJ2-1	ASSRTRNNEQF
TRBV2	TRBJ1-1	ALTKGFTEAF
TRBV4-1	TRBJ1-5	ANSLTRGSNQPQH
TRBV28	TRBJ1-5	ASSPGYYQPQH
TRBV7-2	TRBJ2-6	ASRYPRAATHSGANVLT
TRBV12-3/TRBV12-4	TRBJ2-3	ASILGLAGGSTDTQY
TRBV7-8	TRBJ1-2	ASSRTGLGYT
TRBV7-9	TRBJ2-3	ASSARQGSDTDTQY
TRBV7-9	TRBJ2-5	ASSSDRGGETQY